This record looks at one T cell receptor beta chain sequence and its context. Among Cohort 3 donors, those recovered had two negative PCRs, clearance, or symptom resolution. This entry belongs to a study of blood T cell repertoires in COVID-19. This table comes from immunoSEQ multiplex PCR, and its TCRdb copy is limited to in-frame clones, with some not included. The profile shows over 200,000 clones, under 90% of them singletons. The CDR3 runs 13 residues. CDR1 is LNHNV and CDR2 is YYDKDF in the germline V gene (reference sequence). Trimming removed 1 base at V and 6 bases at J, with 7 bases between.

Sequencing was performed on PBMCs or T cells enriched from blood (not recorded which). This clonotype was sampled from a man aged 55 to 70 who had recovered from COVID-19. The gene calls are TRBV15 and TRBJ2-1; no firm D call. This CDR3 is CATSRGAGNEQFF. The CDR3 coding sequence is TGTGCCACCAGCAGAGGGGCAGGCAATGAGCAGTTCTTC.